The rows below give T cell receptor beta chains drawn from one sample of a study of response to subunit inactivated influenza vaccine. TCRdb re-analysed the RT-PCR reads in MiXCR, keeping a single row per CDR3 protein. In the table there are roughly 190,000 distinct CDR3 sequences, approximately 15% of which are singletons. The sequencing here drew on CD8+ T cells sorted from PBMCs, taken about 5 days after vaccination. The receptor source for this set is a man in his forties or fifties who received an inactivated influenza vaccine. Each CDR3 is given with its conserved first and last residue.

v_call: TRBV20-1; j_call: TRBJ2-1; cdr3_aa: CSARKLAGAVEQFF
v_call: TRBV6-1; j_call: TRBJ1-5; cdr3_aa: CASSTGVIGQPQHF
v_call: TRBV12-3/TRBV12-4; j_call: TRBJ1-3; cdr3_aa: CASSLASATGNTIYF
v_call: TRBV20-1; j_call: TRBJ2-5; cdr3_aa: CSASASLRYQETQYF
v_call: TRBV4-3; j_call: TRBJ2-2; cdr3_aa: CASSQDQGGRATGELFF
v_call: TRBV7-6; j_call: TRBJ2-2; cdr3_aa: CASSFSGGSTGELFF
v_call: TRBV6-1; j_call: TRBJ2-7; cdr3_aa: CASSRDGSYEQYF
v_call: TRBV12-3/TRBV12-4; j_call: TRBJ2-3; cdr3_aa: CASNLSGGAGDTQYF
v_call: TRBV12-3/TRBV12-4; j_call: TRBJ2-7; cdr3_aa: CASSSLTEAYEQYF
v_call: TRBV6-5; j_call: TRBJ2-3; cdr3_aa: CASSYSDTPDTQYF
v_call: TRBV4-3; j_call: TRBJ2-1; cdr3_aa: CASSRRDSSSYNEQFF
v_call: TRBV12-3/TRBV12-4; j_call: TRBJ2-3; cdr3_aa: CASSRDSLADTQYF
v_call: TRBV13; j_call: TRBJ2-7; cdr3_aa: CASSLDKGPYEQYF